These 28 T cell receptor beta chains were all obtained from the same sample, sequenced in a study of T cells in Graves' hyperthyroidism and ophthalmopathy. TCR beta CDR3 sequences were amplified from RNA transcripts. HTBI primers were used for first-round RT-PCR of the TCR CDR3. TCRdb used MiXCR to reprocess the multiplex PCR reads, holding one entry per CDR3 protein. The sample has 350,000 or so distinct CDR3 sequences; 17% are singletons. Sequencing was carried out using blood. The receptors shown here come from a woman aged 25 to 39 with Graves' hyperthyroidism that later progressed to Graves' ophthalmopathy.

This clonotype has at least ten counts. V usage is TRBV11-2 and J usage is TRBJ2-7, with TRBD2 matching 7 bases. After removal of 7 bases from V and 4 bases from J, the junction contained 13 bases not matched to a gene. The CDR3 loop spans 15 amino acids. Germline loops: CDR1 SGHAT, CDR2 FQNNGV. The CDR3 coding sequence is TGTGCCAGCACCCCGGGAGGCTACGGAGGGTACGAGCAGTACTTC. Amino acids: CASTPGGYGGYEQYF.

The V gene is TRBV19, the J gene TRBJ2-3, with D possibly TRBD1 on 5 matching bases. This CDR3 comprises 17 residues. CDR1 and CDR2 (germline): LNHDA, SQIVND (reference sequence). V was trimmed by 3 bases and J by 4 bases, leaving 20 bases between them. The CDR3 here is CASSIHRTIRVPDTQYF. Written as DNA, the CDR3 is TGTGCCAGTAGTATTCATCGGACAATAAGGGTCCCAGATACGCAGTATTTT.

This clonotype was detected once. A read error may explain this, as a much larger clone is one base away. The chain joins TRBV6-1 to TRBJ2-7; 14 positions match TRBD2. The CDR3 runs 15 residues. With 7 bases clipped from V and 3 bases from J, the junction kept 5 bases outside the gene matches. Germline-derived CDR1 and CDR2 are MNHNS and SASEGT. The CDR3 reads CASNDGTSGSYEQYF. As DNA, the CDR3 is TGTGCCAGCAATGATGGGACTAGCGGGAGCTACGAGCAGTACTTC.

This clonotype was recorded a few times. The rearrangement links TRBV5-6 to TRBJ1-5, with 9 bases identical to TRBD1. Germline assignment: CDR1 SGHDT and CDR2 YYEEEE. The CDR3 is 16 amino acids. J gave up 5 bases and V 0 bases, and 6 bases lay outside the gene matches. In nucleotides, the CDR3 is TGTGCCAGCAGCTTGGTTAGGGACAGGGATTATCAGCCCCAGCATTTT. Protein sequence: CASSLVRDRDYQPQHF.

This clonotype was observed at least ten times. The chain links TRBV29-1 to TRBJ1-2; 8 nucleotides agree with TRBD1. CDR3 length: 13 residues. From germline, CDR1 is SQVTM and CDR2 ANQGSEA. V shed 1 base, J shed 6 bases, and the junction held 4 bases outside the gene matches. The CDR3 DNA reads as TGCAGCGTTGAAGGGCAGGGGGCGAATGGCTACACCTTC. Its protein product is CSVEGQGANGYTF.

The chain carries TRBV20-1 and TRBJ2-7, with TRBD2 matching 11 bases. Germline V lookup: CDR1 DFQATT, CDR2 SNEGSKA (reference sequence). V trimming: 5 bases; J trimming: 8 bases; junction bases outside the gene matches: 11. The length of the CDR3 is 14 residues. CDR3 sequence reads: CSAPLTSGMYKQYF. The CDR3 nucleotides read TGCAGTGCTCCCCTGACTAGCGGGATGTACAAGCAGTACTTC.

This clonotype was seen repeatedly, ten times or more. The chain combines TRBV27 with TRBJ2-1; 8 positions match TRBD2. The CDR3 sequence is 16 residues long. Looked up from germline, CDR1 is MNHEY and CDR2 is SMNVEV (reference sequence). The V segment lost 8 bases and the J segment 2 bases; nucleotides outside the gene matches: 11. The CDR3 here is CASVPTSDSPYNEQFF. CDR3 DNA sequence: TGTGCCAGCGTGCCGACTAGCGATAGCCCCTACAATGAGCAGTTCTTC.

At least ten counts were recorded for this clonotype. CDR3 sequence: CASSLRVRNSYNEQFF. The CDR3, as DNA: TGTGCCAGCAGTTTAAGGGTTAGGAACTCCTACAATGAGCAGTTCTTC. The rearrangement joins TRBV12-3 or TRBV12-4 to TRBJ2-1, with D uncertain. Deletions cut 2 bases from V and 0 bases from J, with 11 bases between. The CDR3 spans 16 residues.

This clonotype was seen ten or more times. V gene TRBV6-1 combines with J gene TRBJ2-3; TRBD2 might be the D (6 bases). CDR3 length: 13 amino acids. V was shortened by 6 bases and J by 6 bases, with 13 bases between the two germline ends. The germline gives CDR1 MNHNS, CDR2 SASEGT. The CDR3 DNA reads TGTGCCAGCAGGGCCGGGGGTCGCGATACGCAGTATTTT. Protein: CASRAGGRDTQYF.

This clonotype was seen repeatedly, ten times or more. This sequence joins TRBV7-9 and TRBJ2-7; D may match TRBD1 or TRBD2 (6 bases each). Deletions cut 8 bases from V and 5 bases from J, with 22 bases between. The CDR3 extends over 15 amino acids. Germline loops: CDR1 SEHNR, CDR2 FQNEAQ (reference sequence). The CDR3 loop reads CASGRRDKGVHEQYF. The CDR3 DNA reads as TGTGCCAGCGGCAGGCGGGACAAGGGGGTCCACGAGCAGTACTTC.

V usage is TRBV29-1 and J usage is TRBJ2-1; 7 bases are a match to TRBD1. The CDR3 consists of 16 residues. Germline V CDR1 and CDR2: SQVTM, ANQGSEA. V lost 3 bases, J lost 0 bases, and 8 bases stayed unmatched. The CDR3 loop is CSVDVPGQYSYNEQFF. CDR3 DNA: TGCAGCGTTGACGTTCCGGGACAGTACTCCTACAATGAGCAGTTCTTC.

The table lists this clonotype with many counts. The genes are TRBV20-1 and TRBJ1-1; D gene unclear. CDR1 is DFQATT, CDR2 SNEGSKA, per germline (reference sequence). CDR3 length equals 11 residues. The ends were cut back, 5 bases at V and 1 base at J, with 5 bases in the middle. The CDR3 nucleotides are TGCAGTGCTTACAAGAACACTGAAGCTTTCTTT. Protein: CSAYKNTEAFF.

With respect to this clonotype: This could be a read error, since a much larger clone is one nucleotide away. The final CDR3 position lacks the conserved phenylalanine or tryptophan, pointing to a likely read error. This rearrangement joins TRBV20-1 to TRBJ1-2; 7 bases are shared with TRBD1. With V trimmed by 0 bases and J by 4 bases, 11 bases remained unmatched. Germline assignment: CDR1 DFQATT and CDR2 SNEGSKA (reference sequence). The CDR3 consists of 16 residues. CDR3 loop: CSARDEKRGTAYGYTV. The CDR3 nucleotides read TGCAGTGCTAGAGACGAGAAAAGGGGGACAGCCTATGGCTACACCGTC.

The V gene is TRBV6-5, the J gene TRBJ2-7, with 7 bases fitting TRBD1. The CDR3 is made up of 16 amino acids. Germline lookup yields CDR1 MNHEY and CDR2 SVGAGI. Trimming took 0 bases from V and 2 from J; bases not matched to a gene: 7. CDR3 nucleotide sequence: TGTGCCAGCAGTTACTCGTACACAGGGGACCCCTACGAGCAGTACTTC. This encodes CASSYSYTGDPYEQYF.

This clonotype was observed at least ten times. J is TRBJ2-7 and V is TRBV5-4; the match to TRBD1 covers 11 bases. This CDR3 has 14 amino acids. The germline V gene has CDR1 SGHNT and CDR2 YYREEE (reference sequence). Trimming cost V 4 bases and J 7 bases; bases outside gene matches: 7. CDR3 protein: CASSPGTGGREQYF. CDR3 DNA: TGTGCCAGCAGCCCCGGGACAGGGGGTAGGGAGCAGTACTTC.

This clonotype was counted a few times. In DNA form, the CDR3 reads TGTGCCAGTAGTATGATAGCGGGAGGGCCCCACGAGCAGTACTTC. Translated, it gives CASSMIAGGPHEQYF. The chain uses TRBV19 and TRBJ2-7, with TRBD2 matching over 11 bases. J was trimmed by 5 bases and V by 3 bases; bases with no gene match: 6. From germline, CDR1 is LNHDA and CDR2 SQIVND (reference sequence). The CDR3 is 15 amino acids.

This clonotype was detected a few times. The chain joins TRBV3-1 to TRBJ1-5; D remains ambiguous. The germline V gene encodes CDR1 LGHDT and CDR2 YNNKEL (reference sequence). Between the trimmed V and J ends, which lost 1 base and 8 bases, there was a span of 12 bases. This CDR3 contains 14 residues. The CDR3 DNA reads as TGTGCCAGCAGCCAAGCAGTGTTCGGCGAGCCCCAGCATTTT. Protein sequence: CASSQAVFGEPQHF.

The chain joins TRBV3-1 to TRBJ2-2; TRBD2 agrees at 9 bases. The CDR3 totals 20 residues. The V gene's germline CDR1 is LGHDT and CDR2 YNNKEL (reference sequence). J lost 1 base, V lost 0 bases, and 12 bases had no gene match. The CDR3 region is CASSQDPPVAGALNTGELFF. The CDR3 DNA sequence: TGTGCCAGCAGCCAAGATCCCCCCGTAGCGGGGGCCCTGAACACCGGGGAGCTGTTTTTT.

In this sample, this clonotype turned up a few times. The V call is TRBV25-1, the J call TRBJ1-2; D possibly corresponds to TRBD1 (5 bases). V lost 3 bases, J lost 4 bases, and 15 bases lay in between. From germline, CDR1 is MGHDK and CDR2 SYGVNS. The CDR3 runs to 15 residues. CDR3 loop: CASSDPGGVFYGYTF. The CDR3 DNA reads TGTGCCAGCAGTGACCCCGGGGGTGTTTTCTATGGCTACACCTTC.

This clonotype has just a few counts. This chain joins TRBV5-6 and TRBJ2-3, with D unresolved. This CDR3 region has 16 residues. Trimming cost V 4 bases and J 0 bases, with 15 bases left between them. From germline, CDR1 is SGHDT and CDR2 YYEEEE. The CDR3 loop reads CASSPTAAHSTDTQYF. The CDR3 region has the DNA TGTGCCAGCAGCCCGACCGCGGCCCATAGCACAGATACGCAGTATTTT.

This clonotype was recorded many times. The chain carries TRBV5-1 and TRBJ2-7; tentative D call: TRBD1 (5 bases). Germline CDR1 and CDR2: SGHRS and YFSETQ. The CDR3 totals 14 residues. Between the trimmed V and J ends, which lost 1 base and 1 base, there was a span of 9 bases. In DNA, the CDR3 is TGCGCCAGCAGCTTGTCAGGGCAGTCCTACGAGCAGTACTTC. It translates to CASSLSGQSYEQYF.

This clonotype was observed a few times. The CDR3 here is CASSEYRVEEAFF. The CDR3 DNA reads as TGTGCCAGCAGTGAATATCGGGTAGAGGAAGCTTTCTTT. This chain uses TRBV25-1 with TRBJ1-1; D unclear. The V gene's germline CDR1 is MGHDK and CDR2 SYGVNS. Trimming stripped 0 bases from V and 8 bases from J, with 10 bases between. The CDR3 has 13 residues.

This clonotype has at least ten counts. The chain's CDR3 is CASRGRLETSTDTQYF. The CDR3 DNA is TGTGCCAGCAGGGGTCGTTTGGAGACTAGCACAGATACGCAGTATTTT. The V and J genes are TRBV12-3 or TRBV12-4 and TRBJ2-3; no reliable D call. V lost 6 bases and J lost 0, with 16 bases in between. The CDR3 consists of 16 residues.

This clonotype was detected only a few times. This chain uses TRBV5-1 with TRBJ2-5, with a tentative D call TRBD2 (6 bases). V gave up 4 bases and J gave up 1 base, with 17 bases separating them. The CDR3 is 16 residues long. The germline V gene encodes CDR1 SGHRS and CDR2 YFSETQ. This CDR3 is CASSGTPGRGQETQYF. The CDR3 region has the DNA TGCGCCAGCAGCGGGACCCCCGGGCGGGGCCAAGAGACCCAGTACTTC.

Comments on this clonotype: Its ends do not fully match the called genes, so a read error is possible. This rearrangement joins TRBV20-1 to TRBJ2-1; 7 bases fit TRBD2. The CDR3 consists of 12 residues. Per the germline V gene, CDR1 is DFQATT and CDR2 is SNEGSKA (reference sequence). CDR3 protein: CGASGTINEQFF. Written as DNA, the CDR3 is TGCGGTGCGAGCGGGACTATCAATGAGCAGTTCTTC.

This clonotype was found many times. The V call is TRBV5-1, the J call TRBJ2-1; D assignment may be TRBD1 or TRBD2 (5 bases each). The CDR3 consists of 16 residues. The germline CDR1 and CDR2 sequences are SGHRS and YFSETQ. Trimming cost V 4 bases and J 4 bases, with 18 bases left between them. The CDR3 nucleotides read TGCGCCAGCAGCGTGACGGGGCCCAACGCTTACAATGAGCAGTTCTTC. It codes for CASSVTGPNAYNEQFF.

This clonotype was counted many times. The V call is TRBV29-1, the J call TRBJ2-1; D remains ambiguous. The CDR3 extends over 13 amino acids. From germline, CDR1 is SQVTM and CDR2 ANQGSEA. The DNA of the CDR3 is TGCAGGGTTTCGTCCCCGTTGGGTCGGGAGCAGTTCTTC. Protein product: CRVSSPLGREQFF.

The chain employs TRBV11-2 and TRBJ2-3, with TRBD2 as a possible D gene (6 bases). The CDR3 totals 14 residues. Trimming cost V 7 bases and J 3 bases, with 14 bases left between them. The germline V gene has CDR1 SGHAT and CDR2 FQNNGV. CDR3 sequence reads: CASTVSGHTDTQYF. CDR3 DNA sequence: TGTGCCAGCACCGTTAGCGGCCATACAGATACGCAGTATTTT.